The clone carrying this T cell receptor beta chain was observed a handful of times. Its antigen remains unknown. The data were obtained in a study of beta chain features in type 1 diabetes. The sequenced template was cDNA made from the entire isolated RNA. Some clones are missing from TCRdb's copy, which holds only in-frame ones; the method was immunoSEQ multiplex PCR. This sample has just over 450,000 clones, with approximately 30% found just once. V was trimmed by 7 bases and J by 5 bases, leaving 11 bases between them. This CDR3 contains 12 residues. Germline CDR1 reads SQVTM; CDR2 reads ANQGSEA. Study observations and caveats: For type 1 diabetes patients, VDJ junctions showed fewer insertions and more deletions. Comparison showed that naive, central memory and Treg TCRB repertoires appeared more similar among patients than among healthy donors.

Sequenced material: naive CD4+ T cells from blood. V gene TRBV29-1 combines with J gene TRBJ1-4; TRBD1 might be the D (5 bases). This sequence was found in a man between 18 and 35 years old in good health. This CDR3 is CSALQGNEKLFF. CDR3 DNA sequence: TGCAGCGCTCTCCAGGGAAATGAAAAACTGTTTTTT.